The clone carrying this TCR beta chain was recorded only once. Produced via immunoSEQ multiplex PCR; TCRdb's table is partial and in-frame only. Of about 180,000 clones listed, nearly 95% were seen once; the top ten hold around 1.9%. The sample is drawn from a study of T cell responses to AZD1222 COVID-19 vaccine. Analyses pooled second doses at about 4 or about 12 weeks. Trimming cost V 4 bases and J 4 bases; bases outside gene matches: 4. In germline, CDR1 is SGHNT, CDR2 YYREEE (reference sequence). The CDR3 extends over 13 amino acids. The receptor was isolated from an adult who received the AZD1222 COVID-19 vaccine. The rearrangement joins TRBV5-4 to TRBJ1-1; 7 positions agree with TRBD1. Here the sequenced sample was peripheral blood, taken 28 days after the second AZD1222 dose. Written as DNA, the CDR3 is TGTGCCAGCAGCCGGCAGGGGGGCACTGAAGCTTTCTTT. It specifies CASSRQGGTEAFF.